This T cell receptor (beta chain) was sequenced during a study of OX40 agonist ivuxolimab in advanced cancers. The CDR3 consists of 13 residues. CDR1 is SGDLS, CDR2 YYNGEE, per germline. The J segment lost 8 bases and the V segment lost 3 bases, leaving 3 bases of the junction unmatched. Of note for this clone: Its target is not known.

Study results and caveats: Relative to CD4+ cells, CD8+ T cells on average had more expanded clones. Within 6 weeks, CD4+ and CD8+ blood T cells expanded clonally at 0.1 to 3.0 mg/kg.

Produced via immunoSEQ multiplex PCR; TCRdb's table is partial and in-frame only. The table has about 46,000 clones, 82% seen once. The V gene is TRBV9, the J gene TRBJ2-1, with TRBD1 identical over 9 bases. The sample was CD4+ or CD8+ T cells sorted from blood, taken in a trial of the OX40 agonist ivuxolimab. The sequence was obtained from an adult with an advanced solid tumor such as melanoma, head and neck, liver or kidney cancer. CDR3 sequence (DNA): TGTGCCAGCAGCGCGGACAGGGGAGATGAGCAGTTCTTC. Translation: CASSADRGDEQFF.